The 10 T cell receptor beta chains presented below share a single source sample, sequenced in a study of identical twins. Via MiXCR, TCRdb re-called the 5' RACE reads, giving one row per CDR3 protein. The repertoire holds 570,000 or so distinct CDR3 sequences, with more than 9% as singletons. These data were also reused for a study on yellow fever vaccine responses in identical twins.

The source material was PBMCs. The receptors were sampled from a woman aged 18-30 years in good health.

The rearrangement uses TRBV6-1 and TRBJ1-2; D might be TRBD1 (5 bases). V was cut by 5 bases and J by 7 bases, with 17 bases left in between. Germline-derived CDR1 and CDR2 are MNHNS and SASEGT. The CDR3 loop spans 14 amino acids. For the CDR3, the DNA is TGTGCCAGCAGTCAGACAGCTTCGGGTGTTGGCTACACCTTC. Translation: CASSQTASGVGYTF.

This clonotype was detected a few times. The rearrangement links TRBV2 to TRBJ2-5; D may correspond to TRBD1 or TRBD2 (5 bases each). The germline V gene has CDR1 SNHLY and CDR2 FYNNEI. The CDR3 totals 14 residues. V dropped 7 bases and J dropped 5 bases, with 17 bases sitting between them. Here the CDR3 reads CASTLREGRETQYF. For the CDR3, the DNA is TGTGCCAGCACCCTGAGAGAGGGGCGGGAGACCCAGTACTTC.

This clonotype appeared a few times. The gene calls are TRBV4-1 and TRBJ2-1, with 7 bases that match TRBD2. Per germline, CDR1 MGHRA and CDR2 YSYEKL. V lost 1 base, J lost 1 base, and 4 bases stayed unmatched. The CDR3 has 16 amino acids. CDR3 DNA: TGCGCCAGCAGCCAAGTTAGTAGCGGGTCCTACAATGAGCAGTTCTTC. This gives the protein CASSQVSSGSYNEQFF.

CDR3 in amino acids: CASSDPRGVTDTQYF. In DNA, the CDR3 is TGTGCCAGCAGTGACCCACGGGGGGTAACAGATACGCAGTATTTT. The chain couples TRBV25-1 to TRBJ2-3; 7 bases agree with TRBD2. The CDR3 length is 15 residues. The germline V gene has CDR1 MGHDK and CDR2 SYGVNS. Germline trimming cut 3 bases from V and 3 bases from J; bases unmatched to any gene: 6.

The rearrangement joins TRBV20-1 to TRBJ2-7; 7 positions match TRBD2. J lost 2 bases, V lost 4 bases, and 14 bases had no gene match. The CDR3 consists of 16 residues. The V gene's germline CDR1 is DFQATT and CDR2 SNEGSKA (reference sequence). The CDR3 loop reads CSATPASGLNTYEQYF. CDR3 DNA: TGCAGTGCTACCCCAGCTAGCGGCTTGAACACCTACGAGCAGTACTTC.

A few counts support this clonotype. The J gene is TRBJ2-7, the V gene TRBV11-2; D unresolved. Trimming left V 2 bases short and J 0 bases short, with 8 bases between. CDR1 is SGHAT and CDR2 is FQNNGV in the germline V gene. The CDR3 loop spans 14 amino acids. The CDR3 reads CASSLLDTSYEQYF. CDR3 DNA sequence: TGTGCCAGCAGCTTACTAGATACCTCCTACGAGCAGTACTTC.

In the case of this clonotype: An end of the junction differs from the germline gene, which may be a read error. The V and J genes are TRBV11-2 and TRBJ1-1; 8 nucleotides agree with TRBD1. The CDR3 extends over 13 amino acids. Germline CDR1 is SGHAT and CDR2 is FQNNGV. This CDR3 is CASSLSGGFEAFF. The CDR3 coding sequence is TGTGCCAGCAGCTTGTCAGGGGGCTTTGAAGCGTTCTTT.

At least ten counts were recorded for this clonotype. V is TRBV9 and J is TRBJ2-7; tentatively, D is TRBD2 (5 bases). CDR1 is SGDLS, CDR2 YYNGEE, per germline. This CDR3 is built from 14 residues. Deletions cut 3 bases from V and 5 bases from J, with 15 bases between. The CDR3 spells CASSALGESDEQYF. For the CDR3, the DNA is TGTGCCAGCAGCGCCCTCGGGGAGTCAGACGAGCAGTACTTC.

Ten or more counts support this clonotype. The gene calls are TRBV9 and TRBJ2-7; a weak D match, TRBD1 (6 bases). The germline V gene encodes CDR1 SGDLS and CDR2 YYNGEE. Deletions cut 4 bases from V and 1 base from J, with 21 bases between. The CDR3 contains 17 residues. The CDR3 DNA reads as TGTGCCAGCAGCCCCCGTGGTCAGACAGGCCTATCCTACGAGCAGTACTTC. Translation gives CASSPRGQTGLSYEQYF. The complete variable domain, with remaining parts taken from reference TRBV9 and TRBJ2-7, reads DSGVTQTPKHLITATGQRVTLRCSPRSGDLSVYWYQQSLDQGLQFLIQYYNGEERAKGNILERFSAQQFPDLHSELNLSSLELGDSALYFCASSPRGQTGLSYEQYFGPGTRLTVT.

This clonotype was seen only a few times. The rearrangement joins TRBV29-1 to TRBJ2-7; TRBD2 matches 8 bases. The CDR3 contains 14 residues. The junction had 8 bases not matched to a gene; V was cut back by 7 bases and J by 0 bases. CDR1 is SQVTM and CDR2 is ANQGSEA in the germline V gene. Here the CDR3 reads CSARLAILSYEQYF. As DNA, the CDR3 is TGCAGCGCTCGACTAGCGATACTCTCCTACGAGCAGTACTTC.